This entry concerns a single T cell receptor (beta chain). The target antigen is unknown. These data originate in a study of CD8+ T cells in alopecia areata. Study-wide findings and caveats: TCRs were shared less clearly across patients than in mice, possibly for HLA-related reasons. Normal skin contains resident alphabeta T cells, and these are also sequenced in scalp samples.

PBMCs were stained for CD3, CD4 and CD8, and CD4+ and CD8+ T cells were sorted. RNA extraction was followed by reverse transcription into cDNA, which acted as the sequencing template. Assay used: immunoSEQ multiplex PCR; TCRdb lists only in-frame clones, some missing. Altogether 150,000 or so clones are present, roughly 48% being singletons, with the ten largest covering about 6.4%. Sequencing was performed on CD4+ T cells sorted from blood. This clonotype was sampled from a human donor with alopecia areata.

The CDR3 coding sequence is TGCGCCAGCTCCGTCCGGGTCGCGGGAGAGACCCAGTACTTC. It is translated as CASSVRVAGETQYF. V is TRBV5-1 and J is TRBJ2-5; D possibly corresponds to TRBD2 (5 bases). The V end was cut by 7 bases, the J end by 4 bases, with 17 bases between. Per the germline V gene, CDR1 is SGHRS and CDR2 is YFSETQ. The CDR3 is 14 amino acids.